This TCR beta chain emerged from a study of cytomegalovirus exposure and HLA in healthy donors. General observations from the study: Later analysis showed TCR association rates varying by HLA locus, highest for DRB1 and lowest for HLA-C. With later analysis, a missense DCLRE1C variant became linked to TCR beta V- and J-gene trimming. Clonal expansion was found to be greater in HLA-associated TCR beta chains than in equally common others in a later analysis.

Both 60 Vbeta primers and 13 Jbeta primers went into the PCR. Here immunoSEQ multiplex PCR was the method, and the copy in TCRdb shows in-frame clones only, minus some. Here the sample spans over 60,000 clones, roughly four fifths being singletons. It was healthy bone marrow donors who served as donors. Details on this clone: Its antigen remains unknown.

This TCR was sampled from a man between 70 and 80 years old in good health and CMV-seronegative. Source material: PBMCs.

The CDR3 reads CASVSGQGANYGYTF. The CDR3 DNA reads as TGTGCCAGTGTCTCGGGACAGGGCGCTAACTATGGCTACACCTTC. The chain recombines TRBV19 with TRBJ1-2; 9 nucleotides align to TRBD1. CDR1 is LNHDA, CDR2 SQIVND, per germline (reference sequence). V shed 8 bases and J 0 bases; nucleotides not matched to a gene: 7. The CDR3 is 15 amino acids.